Below are 21 T cell receptor beta chains sequenced from a single sample in a study of T cell changes during pregnancy in multiple sclerosis. Method: immunoSEQ multiplex PCR; TCRdb's copy keeps in-frame clones and lacks some. The sample shows tens of thousands of clones, 80% to 95% of them seen only once. This specimen was peripheral blood, taken in the third trimester of pregnancy. The receptors here all came from a female donor with multiple sclerosis, enrolled in a pregnancy study.

V is TRBV7-9 and J is TRBJ1-4, with D tentatively TRBD1 (5 bases). V was trimmed by 5 bases and J by 5 bases, leaving 12 bases between them. Germline CDR1 is SEHNR and CDR2 is FQNEAQ (reference sequence). The CDR3 spans 14 residues. CDR3 protein: CASSHRDLNEKLFF. In DNA form, the CDR3 reads TGTGCCAGCAGCCACCGGGACTTGAATGAAAAACTGTTTTTT.

The chain is built from TRBV27 and TRBJ2-7, with D unresolved. The CDR3 sequence is 12 residues long. The V end lost 6 bases, the J end lost 5 bases, and 11 bases lay between the germline ends. Germline values: CDR1 MNHEY, CDR2 SMNVEV (reference sequence). CDR3 DNA: TGTGCCAGCAGGGGCGCTCGTAACGAGCAGTACTTC. Translation gives CASRGARNEQYF.

This clone came up once. The chain has TRBV4-3 and TRBJ1-2; TRBD1 agrees at 7 bases. After removal of 1 base from V and 8 bases from J, the junction contained 10 bases not matched to a gene. The CDR3 sequence is 15 residues long. CDR1 and CDR2 (germline): LGHNA, YSLEER. CDR3 in amino acids: CASSQGETGIEGYTF. The CDR3 DNA follows: TGCGCCAGCAGCCAAGGCGAGACAGGGATCGAGGGCTACACCTTC.

The chain links TRBV7-9 to TRBJ2-7; D might be TRBD1 (5 bases). The V gene's germline CDR1 is SEHNR and CDR2 FQNEAQ (reference sequence). The CDR3 extends over 14 amino acids. With 3 bases removed from V and 0 bases from J, the gap between germline ends came to 9 bases. The CDR3 sequence: CASSLGRDSYEQYF. For the CDR3, the DNA is TGTGCCAGCAGCTTGGGCAGGGACTCCTACGAGCAGTACTTC.

The chain links TRBV28 to TRBJ2-7; 8 bases fit TRBD1. This CDR3 spans 14 amino acids. After removal of 6 bases from V and 5 bases from J, the junction contained 9 bases not matched to a gene. CDR1 is MDHEN, CDR2 SYDVKM, per germline. The DNA of the CDR3 is TGTGCCAGCAGACAGGACAGGGCATTCGACGAGCAGTACTTC. This gives the protein CASRQDRAFDEQYF.

The sample holds one count of this clone. The chain couples TRBV5-4 to TRBJ2-5; TRBD2 matches at 8 bases. The V and J ends lost 4 bases and 5 bases, in that order; junction bases with no gene match: 7. CDR1 is SGHNT, CDR2 YYREEE, per germline (reference sequence). The CDR3 runs 14 residues. The CDR3 loop is CASSPSLAGETQYF. The CDR3, as DNA: TGTGCCAGCAGCCCGAGTCTAGCGGGCGAGACCCAGTACTTC.

The chain combines TRBV27 with TRBJ2-1; TRBD2 agrees at 7 bases. Per the germline V gene, CDR1 is MNHEY and CDR2 is SMNVEV (reference sequence). J lost 3 bases, V lost 5 bases, and 10 bases had no gene match. The CDR3 consists of 16 residues. The CDR3 is CASSPRLAAGYNEQFF. In nucleotides, the CDR3 is TGTGCCAGCAGTCCTAGACTAGCAGCGGGCTACAATGAGCAGTTCTTC.

The rearrangement uses TRBV5-1 and TRBJ1-1, with TRBD1 identical over 9 bases. V shed 4 bases and J 4 bases; nucleotides not matched to a gene: 8. This CDR3 has 15 amino acids. Germline V gene data show CDR1 as SGHRS and CDR2 as YFSETQ. The CDR3 here is CASSLLTTGGTEAFF. CDR3 bases: TGCGCCAGCAGCCTACTTACGACAGGGGGCACTGAAGCTTTCTTT.

The count of this clone is one. The chain recombines TRBV4-1 with TRBJ2-1, with 11 positions matching TRBD2. The CDR3 is 20 residues long. The germline CDR1 and CDR2 sequences are MGHRA and YSYEKL. The V segment lost 0 bases and the J segment 4 bases; nucleotides outside the gene matches: 14. The CDR3 DNA follows: TGCGCCAGCAGCCAAGATTACGCTTCTTGGACTAGCGGGCCGTACAATGAGCAGTTCTTC. As protein: CASSQDYASWTSGPYNEQFF.

This chain joins TRBV6-4 and TRBJ1-4; D is unresolved. This CDR3 spans 14 amino acids. The germline V gene has CDR1 MRHNA and CDR2 SNTAGT. The germline V and J ends were trimmed by 7 bases and 4 bases, with 13 bases remaining between them. CDR3 nucleotides: TGTGCCAGCACCCCTCGAGGGCTTAATGAAAAACTGTTTTTT. It translates to CASTPRGLNEKLFF.

The chain couples TRBV5-4 to TRBJ1-1; 8 bases are a match to TRBD1. Germline CDR1 reads SGHNT; CDR2 reads YYREEE (reference sequence). The CDR3 sequence is 14 residues long. The junction had 3 bases not matched to a gene; V was cut back by 1 base and J by 4 bases. The CDR3 DNA reads as TGTGCCAGCAGCTTGCAGGGGGCTGGCACTGAAGCTTTCTTT. It translates to CASSLQGAGTEAFF.

This chain connects TRBV18 to TRBJ2-5; 8 positions agree with TRBD2. Trimming at V came to 2 bases and at J to 2 bases, leaving 4 bases not matched to a gene. CDR1 and CDR2 from the germline V gene are KGHSH and LQKENI. CDR3 size: 15 residues. The CDR3 reads CASSPIAGLQETQYF. Written as DNA, the CDR3 is TGTGCCAGCTCACCAATAGCGGGACTACAAGAGACCCAGTACTTC.

The J gene is TRBJ2-3, the V gene TRBV4-3; 9 nucleotides agree with TRBD2. The length of the CDR3 is 15 residues. Germline V gives CDR1 LGHNA, CDR2 YSLEER. Losses at the gene ends were 1 base for V and 7 bases for J; bases not matched to a gene: 6. The CDR3 reads CASSQAAGGPHTQYF. The CDR3 region has the DNA TGCGCCAGCAGCCAAGCGGCGGGAGGGCCACATACGCAGTATTTT.

The rearrangement joins TRBV7-2 to TRBJ1-2; TRBD1 agrees at 11 bases. The CDR3 length is 14 residues. Losses at the gene ends were 5 bases for V and 6 bases for J; bases not matched to a gene: 5. In germline, CDR1 is SGHTA, CDR2 FQGNSA. CDR3: CASSPDRGRNGYTF. In DNA, the CDR3 is TGTGCCAGCAGCCCGGACAGGGGGCGAAATGGCTACACCTTC.

This chain links TRBV4-2 with TRBJ2-1, with 11 bases identical to TRBD2. CDR1 and CDR2 (germline): LGHNA, YNFKEQ. This CDR3 is 16 amino acids long. The V and J ends lost 1 base and 7 bases, in that order; junction bases with no gene match: 6. The CDR3 DNA is TGTGCCAGCAGCCAAGTAGCGGGAGGGCCAGGGAATGAGCAGTTCTTC. This codes for CASSQVAGGPGNEQFF.

This clone was seen only once. The V and J genes are TRBV6-4 and TRBJ1-2, with D uncertain. Per the germline V gene, CDR1 is MRHNA and CDR2 is SNTAGT. V lost 3 bases to trimming and J lost 6 bases, with 14 bases between them. The CDR3 has 14 amino acids. This chain's CDR3 is CASSEGSEGNGYTF. In DNA, the CDR3 is TGTGCCAGCAGTGAGGGTTCCGAGGGTAATGGCTACACCTTC.

V gene TRBV11-2 combines with J gene TRBJ2-4; D perhaps matches TRBD2 (6 bases). This CDR3 is 13 amino acids long. Trimming left V 5 bases short and J 4 bases short, with 9 bases between. Looked up from germline, CDR1 is SGHAT and CDR2 is FQNNGV. CDR3 loop: CASSLEGKNIQYF. CDR3 DNA sequence: TGTGCCAGCAGCCTGGAGGGGAAAAACATTCAGTACTTC.

The CDR3 here is CASSSWDSGATDTQYF. As DNA, the CDR3 is TGTGCCAGCAGTAGTTGGGATAGCGGGGCCACAGATACGCAGTATTTT. The rearrangement links TRBV28 to TRBJ2-3, with 8 bases aligning to TRBD2. Germline V gives CDR1 MDHEN, CDR2 SYDVKM. V dropped 5 bases and J dropped 2; count of bases not matched to a gene: 9. CDR3 length: 16 amino acids.

This chain uses TRBV2 with TRBJ2-1; 7 nucleotides align to TRBD2. After removal of 4 bases from V and 6 bases from J, the junction contained 6 bases not matched to a gene. From germline, CDR1 is SNHLY and CDR2 FYNNEI. This CDR3 comprises 14 residues. The CDR3 DNA reads as TGTGCCAGCAGTGCCGGACTAGTCTTCAATGAGCAGTTCTTC. This gives the protein CASSAGLVFNEQFF.

The chain has TRBV2 and TRBJ2-1, with TRBD2 matching over 10 bases. The CDR3 runs 15 residues. Germline V gene sequence: CDR1 SNHLY, CDR2 FYNNEI. J gave up 5 bases and V 5 bases, and 6 bases lay outside the gene matches. In DNA, the CDR3 is TGTGCCAGCAGTTGGCTAGCGGGAGTGGACAATGAGCAGTTCTTC. This sequence encodes CASSWLAGVDNEQFF.

The rearrangement links TRBV7-2 to TRBJ2-7; 10 bases line up with TRBD2. This CDR3 contains 14 residues. V was pared by 3 bases and J by 2 bases, with 1 base of the junction left unmatched. The germline gives CDR1 SGHTA, CDR2 FQGNSA. The CDR3 loop reads CASSFTSGTYEQYF. The CDR3 bases are TGTGCCAGCAGCTTTACTAGCGGGACCTACGAGCAGTACTTC.